This T cell receptor beta chain was recovered during a study of cytomegalovirus exposure and HLA in healthy donors. Study conclusions and caveats: V- and J-gene trimming of TCR beta was linked (in a later analysis) to a missense DCLRE1C variant.

This PCR relied on a set of 60 Vbeta primers and 13 Jbeta primers. The data were produced by immunoSEQ multiplex PCR, yet TCRdb's version contains in-frame clones alone and is incomplete. The data hold 100,000 or so clones, with under 80% observed a single time. Germline values: CDR1 SGHNT, CDR2 YYREEE (reference sequence). The CDR3 has 15 residues. Trimming cost V 2 bases and J 8 bases; bases outside gene matches: 8. As concerns this clone: No antigen is known for it.

This rearrangement joins TRBV5-4 to TRBJ2-1; TRBD2 matches 9 bases. This clonotype was sampled from a woman in her late teens or twenties in good health and CMV-seropositive. Sequencing was done on a sample of PBMCs. This chain's CDR3 is CASSFSGSRMYEQFF. In nucleotides, the CDR3 is TGTGCCAGCAGCTTTAGCGGGAGTAGGATGTATGAGCAGTTCTTC.